This TCR beta chain was identified in a study of control samples from healthy donors and cancer patients. Clones were read by immunoSEQ multiplex PCR, and TCRdb kept only the in-frame ones, dropping some. The sample shows fewer than 200,000 clones, around 95% of them seen only once. This clone is a singleton in its sample. V lost 1 base and J 7 bases, leaving 7 bases between the germline ends. This CDR3 is built from 13 residues. Germline assignment: CDR1 KGHSH and CDR2 LQKENI. The gene calls are TRBV18 and TRBJ2-2; unclear D gene. The receptor was derived from a woman aged 60-70 years in good health. Sequencing used blood. In DNA form, the CDR3 reads TGTGCCAGCTCACCACGCGAGGACGGGGAGCTGTTTTTT. It specifies CASSPREDGELFF.